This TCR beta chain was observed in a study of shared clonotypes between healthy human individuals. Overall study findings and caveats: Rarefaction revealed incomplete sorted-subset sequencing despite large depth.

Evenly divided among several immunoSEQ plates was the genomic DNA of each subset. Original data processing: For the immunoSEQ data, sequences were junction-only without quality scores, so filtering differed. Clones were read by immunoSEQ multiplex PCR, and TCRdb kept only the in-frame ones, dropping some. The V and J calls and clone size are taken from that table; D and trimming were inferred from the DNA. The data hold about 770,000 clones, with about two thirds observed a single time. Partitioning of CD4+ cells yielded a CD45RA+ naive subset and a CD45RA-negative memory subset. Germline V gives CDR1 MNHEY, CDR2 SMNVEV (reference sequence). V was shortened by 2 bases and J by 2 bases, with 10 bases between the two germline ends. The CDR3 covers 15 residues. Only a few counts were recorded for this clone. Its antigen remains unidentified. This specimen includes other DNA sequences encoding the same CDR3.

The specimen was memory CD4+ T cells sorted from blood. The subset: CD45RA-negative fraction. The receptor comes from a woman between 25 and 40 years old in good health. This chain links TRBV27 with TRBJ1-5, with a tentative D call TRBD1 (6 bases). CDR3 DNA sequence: TGTGCCAGCAGTTTAGTAGGGGGTGGCAATCAGCCCCAGCATTTT. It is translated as CASSLVGGGNQPQHF.